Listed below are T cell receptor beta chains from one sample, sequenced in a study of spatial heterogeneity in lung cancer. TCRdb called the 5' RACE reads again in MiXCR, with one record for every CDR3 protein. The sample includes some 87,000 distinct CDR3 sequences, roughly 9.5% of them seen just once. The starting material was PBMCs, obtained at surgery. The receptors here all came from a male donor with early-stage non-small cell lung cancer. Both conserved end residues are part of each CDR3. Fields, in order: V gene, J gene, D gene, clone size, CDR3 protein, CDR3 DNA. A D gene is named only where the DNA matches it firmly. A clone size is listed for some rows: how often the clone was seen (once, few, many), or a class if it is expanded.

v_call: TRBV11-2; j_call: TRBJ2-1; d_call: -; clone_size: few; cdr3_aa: CASSETGRVSYNEQFF; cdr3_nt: TGTGCCAGCAGCGAGACAGGGAGGGTCTCCTACAATGAGCAGTTCTTC
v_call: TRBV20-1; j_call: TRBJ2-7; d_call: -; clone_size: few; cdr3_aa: CSARDRVDPYEQYF; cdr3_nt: TGCAGTGCTAGAGATCGGGTGGACCCCTACGAGCAGTACTTC
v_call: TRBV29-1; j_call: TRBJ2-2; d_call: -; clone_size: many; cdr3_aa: CSALGPANTGELFF; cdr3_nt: TGCAGCGCCCTGGGACCCGCGAACACCGGGGAGCTGTTTTTT
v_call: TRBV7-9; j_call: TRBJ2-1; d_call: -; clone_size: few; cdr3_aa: CASSSAEAQFF; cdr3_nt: TGTGCCAGCAGCTCCGCGGAGGCCCAGTTCTTC
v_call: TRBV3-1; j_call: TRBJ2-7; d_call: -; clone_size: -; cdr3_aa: CASQEGAGEQYF; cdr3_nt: TGTGCCAGCCAAGAGGGCGCGGGGGAGCAGTACTTC
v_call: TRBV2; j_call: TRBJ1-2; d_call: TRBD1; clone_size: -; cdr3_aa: CASSAATRSGQGYGYTF; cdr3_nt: TGTGCCAGCAGTGCGGCAACCCGGTCGGGACAGGGGTATGGCTACACCTTC
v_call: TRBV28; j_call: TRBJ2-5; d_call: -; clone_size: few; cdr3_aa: CASSQVGPRETQYF; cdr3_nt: TGTGCCAGCAGTCAGGTCGGCCCGAGAGAGACCCAGTACTTC
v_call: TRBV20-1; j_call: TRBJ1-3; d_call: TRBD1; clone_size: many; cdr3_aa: CSASHRGESGNTIYF; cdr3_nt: TGCAGTGCTAGCCACAGGGGGGAGTCTGGAAACACCATATATTTT
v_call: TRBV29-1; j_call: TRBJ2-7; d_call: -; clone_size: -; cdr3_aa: CSVEHGSSEQYF; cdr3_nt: TGCAGCGTTGAACACGGTAGTAGCGAGCAGTACTTC
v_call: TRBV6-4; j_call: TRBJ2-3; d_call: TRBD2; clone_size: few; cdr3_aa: CASSDRGLATDTQYF; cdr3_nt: TGTGCCAGCAGTGACCGCGGACTAGCCACAGATACGCAGTATTTT
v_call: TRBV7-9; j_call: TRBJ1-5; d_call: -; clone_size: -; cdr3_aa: CASSSGGAGGNQPQHF; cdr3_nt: TGTGCCAGCAGCTCTGGGGGCGCGGGGGGCAATCAGCCCCAGCATTTT
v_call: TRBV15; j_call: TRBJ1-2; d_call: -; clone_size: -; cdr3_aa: CATSRGRGDNYGYTF; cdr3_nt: TGTGCCACCAGCAGAGGGAGGGGTGATAACTATGGCTACACCTTC
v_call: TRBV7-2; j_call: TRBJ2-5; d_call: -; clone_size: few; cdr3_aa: CASSLSEQETQYF; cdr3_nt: TGTGCCAGCAGCTTGAGTGAGCAAGAGACCCAGTACTTC
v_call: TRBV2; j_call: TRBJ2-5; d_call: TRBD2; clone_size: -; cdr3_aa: CASSGGTRRETQYF; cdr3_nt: TGTGCCAGCAGTGGAGGGACTAGGAGAGAGACCCAGTACTTC
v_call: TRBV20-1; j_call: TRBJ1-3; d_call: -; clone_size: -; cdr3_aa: CSASEGWGNTIYF; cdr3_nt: TGCAGTGCTTCCGAAGGCTGGGGAAACACCATATATTTT
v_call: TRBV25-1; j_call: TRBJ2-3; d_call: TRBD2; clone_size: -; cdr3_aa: CASSESRRASGSTDTQYF; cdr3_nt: TGTGCCAGCAGTGAATCCCGCAGGGCTAGCGGGAGCACAGATACGCAGTATTTT
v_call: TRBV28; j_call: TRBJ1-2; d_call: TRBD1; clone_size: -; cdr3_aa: CAPGQGNGYTF; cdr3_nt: TGTGCTCCGGGACAGGGGAATGGCTACACCTTC
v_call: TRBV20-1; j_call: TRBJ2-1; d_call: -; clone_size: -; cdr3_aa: CSAGRGGGPYNEQFF; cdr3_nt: TGCAGTGCCGGACGCGGAGGTGGTCCATACAATGAGCAGTTCTTC
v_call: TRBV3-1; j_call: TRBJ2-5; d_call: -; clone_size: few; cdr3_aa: CASGGRETQYF; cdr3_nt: TGTGCCAGCGGCGGCCGCGAGACCCAGTACTTC
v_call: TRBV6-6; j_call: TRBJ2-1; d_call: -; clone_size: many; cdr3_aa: CATRPRQGSSYNEQFF; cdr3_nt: TGTGCCACTCGTCCCCGTCAGGGTAGCTCCTACAATGAGCAGTTCTTC
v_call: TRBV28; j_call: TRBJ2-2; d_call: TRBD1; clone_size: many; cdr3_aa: CASSKGGMANTGELFF; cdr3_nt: TGTGCCAGCAGCAAAGGGGGCATGGCCAACACCGGGGAGCTGTTTTTT
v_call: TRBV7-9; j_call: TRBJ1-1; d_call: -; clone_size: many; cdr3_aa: CASSLGHSLNTEAFF; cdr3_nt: TGTGCCAGCAGCTTAGGCCACAGTTTGAACACTGAAGCTTTCTTT
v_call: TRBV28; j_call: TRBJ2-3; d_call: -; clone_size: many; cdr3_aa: CASSPGSRSTDTQYF; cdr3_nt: TGTGCCAGCAGCCCTGGGTCCCGTAGCACAGATACGCAGTATTTT
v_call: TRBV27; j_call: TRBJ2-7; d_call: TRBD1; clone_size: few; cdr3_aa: CASSSTGGTYEQYF; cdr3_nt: TGTGCCAGCAGTTCGACAGGGGGCACATACGAGCAGTACTTC
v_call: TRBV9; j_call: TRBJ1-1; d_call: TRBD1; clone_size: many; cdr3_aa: CASSAGQGALSTEAFF; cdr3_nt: TGTGCCAGCAGCGCAGGACAGGGGGCCCTATCGACTGAAGCTTTCTTT
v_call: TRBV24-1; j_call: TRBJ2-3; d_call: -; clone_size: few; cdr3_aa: CATSEPSGSTDTQYF; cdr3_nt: TGTGCCACCAGTGAGCCCAGCGGGAGCACAGATACGCAGTATTTT
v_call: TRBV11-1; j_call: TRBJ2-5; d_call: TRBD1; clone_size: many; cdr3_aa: CASSFRTGHQETQYF; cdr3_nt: TGTGCCAGCAGCTTCCGGACAGGTCACCAAGAGACCCAGTACTTC
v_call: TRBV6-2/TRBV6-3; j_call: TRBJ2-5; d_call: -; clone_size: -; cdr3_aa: CASSYQYQETQYF; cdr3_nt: TGTGCCAGCAGTTACCAGTACCAAGAGACCCAGTACTTC